This T cell receptor beta chain was captured by sequencing in a study of blood T cell repertoires in COVID-19. Study as a whole: Italy, Spain and the United States were the sources of the convalescent and acute COVID-19 samples.

The V gene end was trimmed by 4 bases and the J gene end by 2 bases; junction bases not matched to a gene: 6. The germline gives CDR1 ENHRY, CDR2 SYGVKD. The CDR3 is made up of 16 amino acids. Clones were read by immunoSEQ multiplex PCR, and TCRdb kept only the in-frame ones, dropping some. The sample consists of some 300,000 clones, nearly 90% of them appearing once. The genes are TRBV10-3 and TRBJ2-3; 10 bases are a match to TRBD1. Sequences were obtained from PBMCs or T cells enriched from blood (not recorded which). This clonotype originated in a woman between 18 and 29 years old with acute COVID-19. Here the CDR3 reads CAISGPGQGNTDTQYF. CDR3 bases: TGTGCCATCAGTGGTCCGGGACAGGGGAACACAGATACGCAGTATTTT.